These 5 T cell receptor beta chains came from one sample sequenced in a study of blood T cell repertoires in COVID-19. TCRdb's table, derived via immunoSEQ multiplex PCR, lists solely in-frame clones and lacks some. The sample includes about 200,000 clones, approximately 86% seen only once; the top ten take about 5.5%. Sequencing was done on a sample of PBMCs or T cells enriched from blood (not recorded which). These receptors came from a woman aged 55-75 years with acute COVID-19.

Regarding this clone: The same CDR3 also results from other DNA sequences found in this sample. CDR3 sequence reads: CASSLAGGLNTEAFF. The CDR3 nucleotides are TGCGCCAGCAGCTTGGCCGGAGGGCTGAACACTGAAGCTTTCTTT. The chain recombines TRBV5-1 with TRBJ1-1; no reliable D call. V was pared by 0 bases and J by 0 bases, with 9 bases between. The CDR3 has 15 residues. Looked up from germline, CDR1 is SGHRS and CDR2 is YFSETQ.

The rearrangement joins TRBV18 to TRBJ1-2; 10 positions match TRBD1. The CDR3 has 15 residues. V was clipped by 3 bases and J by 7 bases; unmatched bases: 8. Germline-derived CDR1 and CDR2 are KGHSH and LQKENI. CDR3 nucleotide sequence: TGTGCCAGCTCACCCTCGGGACAGGGGATGAGTGGCTACACCTTC. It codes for CASSPSGQGMSGYTF.

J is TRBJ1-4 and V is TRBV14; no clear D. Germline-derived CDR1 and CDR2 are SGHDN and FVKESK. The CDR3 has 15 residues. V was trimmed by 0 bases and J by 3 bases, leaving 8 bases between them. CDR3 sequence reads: CASSQESRPNEKLFF. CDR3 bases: TGTGCCAGCAGCCAAGAGTCTAGACCTAATGAAAAACTGTTTTTT.

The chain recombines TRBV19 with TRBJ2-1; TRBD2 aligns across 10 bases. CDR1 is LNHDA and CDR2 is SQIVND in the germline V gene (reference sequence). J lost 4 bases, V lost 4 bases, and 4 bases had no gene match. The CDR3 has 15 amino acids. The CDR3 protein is CASSKAGGPYNEQFF. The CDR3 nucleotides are TGTGCCAGTAGTAAAGCGGGAGGGCCGTACAATGAGCAGTTCTTC.

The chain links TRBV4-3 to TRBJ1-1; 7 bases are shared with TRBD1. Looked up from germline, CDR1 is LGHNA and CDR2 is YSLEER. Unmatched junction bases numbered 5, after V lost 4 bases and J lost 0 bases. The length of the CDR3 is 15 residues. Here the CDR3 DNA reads TGCGCCAGCAGCCTCGCGACAGGGTTGAACACTGAAGCTTTCTTT. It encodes CASSLATGLNTEAFF.